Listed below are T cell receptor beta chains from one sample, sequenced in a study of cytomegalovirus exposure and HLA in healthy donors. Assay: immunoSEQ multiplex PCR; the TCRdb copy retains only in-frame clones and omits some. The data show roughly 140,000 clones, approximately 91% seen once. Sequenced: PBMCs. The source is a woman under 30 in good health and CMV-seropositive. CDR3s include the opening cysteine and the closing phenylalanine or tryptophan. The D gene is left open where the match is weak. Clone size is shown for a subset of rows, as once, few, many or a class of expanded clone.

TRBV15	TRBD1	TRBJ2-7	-	TGTGCCACCAGCACAGGACAGGCCTACGAGCAGTACTTC	CATSTGQAYEQYF
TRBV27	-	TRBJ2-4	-	TGTGCCAGCAGTTTAGCTGGGGAGAACATTCAGTACTTC	CASSLAGENIQYF
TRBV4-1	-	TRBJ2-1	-	TGCGCCAGCAGCCAAGGGGTGGCTCCGGGAACCTACAATGAGCAGTTCTTC	CASSQGVAPGTYNEQFF
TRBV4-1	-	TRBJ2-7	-	TGCGCCAGCAGCGTCTCCCGGGACTACGAGCAGTACTTC	CASSVSRDYEQYF
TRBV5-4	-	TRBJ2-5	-	TGTGCCAGCAGCGGCGGTAGGACCCAGTACTTC	CASSGGRTQYF
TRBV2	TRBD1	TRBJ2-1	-	TGTGCCAGCAGAGGGACAGGGGGCCCCTACAATGAGCAGTTCTTC	CASRGTGGPYNEQFF
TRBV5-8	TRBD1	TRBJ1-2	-	TGTGCCAGCAGCTTGGCCGGGGGACAGAGGGATGGCTACACCTTC	CASSLAGGQRDGYTF
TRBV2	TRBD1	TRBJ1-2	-	TGTGCCAGCAGTTACCCCGGGACAGCCAAAAGTGGCTACACCTTC	CASSYPGTAKSGYTF
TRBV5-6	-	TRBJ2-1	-	TGTGCCAGCAGCTTGGAAGGCAGGCCCAATGAGCAGTTCTTC	CASSLEGRPNEQFF
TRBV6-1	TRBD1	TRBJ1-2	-	TGTGCCAGCAGACCTTCAGACAGGGCTAACTATGGCTACACCTTC	CASRPSDRANYGYTF
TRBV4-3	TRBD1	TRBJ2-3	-	TGCGCCAGCAGCCCGGGGCAGGGGGCATCAGATACGCAGTATTTT	CASSPGQGASDTQYF
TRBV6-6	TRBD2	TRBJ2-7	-	TGTGCCAGCAGTTACTCACGGGAGGGCTCCGAGCAGTACTTC	CASSYSREGSEQYF
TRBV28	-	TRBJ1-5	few	TGTGCCAGCAAGAGGGACAATCAACAGCCCCAGCATTTT	CASKRDNQQPQHF
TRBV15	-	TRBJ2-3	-	TGTGCCACCAGCAGAGATGTAGAGGGAGCCACGCAGTATTTT	CATSRDVEGATQYF
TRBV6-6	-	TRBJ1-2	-	TGTGCCAGCAGAATTTCGGGACAAGACTATGGCTACACCTTC	CASRISGQDYGYTF
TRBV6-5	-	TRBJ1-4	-	TGTGCCAGCAGTTACAGGACAAAGAATGAAAAACTGTTTTTT	CASSYRTKNEKLFF
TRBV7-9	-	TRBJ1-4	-	TGTGCCAGCAGCTTAGATGGGAGGATCAATGAAAAACTGTTTTTT	CASSLDGRINEKLFF
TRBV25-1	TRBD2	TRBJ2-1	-	TGTGCCAGCACCCGTGCGGGAGGGCCGTTGCATGAGCAGTTCTTC	CASTRAGGPLHEQFF
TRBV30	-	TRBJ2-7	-	TGTGCCTCAGACGAGCAGTACTTC	CASDEQYF
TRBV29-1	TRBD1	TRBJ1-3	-	TGCAGCGTGGCCGGGGACAGGGTTGTCGGAAACACCATATATTTT	CSVAGDRVVGNTIYF
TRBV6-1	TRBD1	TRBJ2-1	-	TGTGCCAGCATTACCGGGACAGGGGGAGGCAATGAGCAGTTCTTC	CASITGTGGGNEQFF
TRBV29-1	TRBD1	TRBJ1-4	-	TGCAGCGTTGTTTGGACAGGGCGTGAAAAACTGTTTTTT	CSVVWTGREKLFF
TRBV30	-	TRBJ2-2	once	TGTGCCTGGAAAAACCCGAGTTGGTTGCCCGGGGAGCTGTTTTTT	CAWKNPSWLPGELFF
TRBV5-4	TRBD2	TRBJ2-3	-	TGTGCCAGCAGCTTACGAGCGGGAGGGGGAGATACGCAGTATTTT	CASSLRAGGGDTQYF
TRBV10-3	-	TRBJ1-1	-	TGTGCCATCAGTGGGAGGGACACTGAAGCTTTCTTT	CAISGRDTEAFF